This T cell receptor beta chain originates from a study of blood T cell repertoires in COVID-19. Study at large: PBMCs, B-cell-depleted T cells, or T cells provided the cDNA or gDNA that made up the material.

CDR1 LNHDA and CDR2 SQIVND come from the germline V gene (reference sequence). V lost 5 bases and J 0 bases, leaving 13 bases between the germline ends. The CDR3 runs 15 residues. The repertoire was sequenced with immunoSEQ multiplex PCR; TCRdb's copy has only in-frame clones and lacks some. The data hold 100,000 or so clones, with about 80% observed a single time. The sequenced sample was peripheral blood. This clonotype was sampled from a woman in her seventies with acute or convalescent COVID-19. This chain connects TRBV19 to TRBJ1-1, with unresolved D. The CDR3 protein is CASSPMGGLNTEAFF. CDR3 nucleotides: TGTGCCAGTAGTCCCATGGGAGGATTGAACACTGAAGCTTTCTTT.